This T cell receptor beta chain was captured by sequencing in a study of Tregs in tolerant kidney transplant recipients. Study-wide findings and caveats: This study did not directly address biological reproducibility. In tolerant patients, donor-specific Tregs outgrew total Tregs, suggesting antigen-driven expansion.

As to this clone: Antigen specificity is unknown. The read terminates 3 residues before the CDR3 end, so the remaining end is supplied by the germline J gene.

Germline V gene data show CDR1 as DFQATT and CDR2 as SNEGSKA (reference sequence). Unmatched junction bases numbered 10, after V lost 1 base and J lost 8 bases. The CDR3 covers 15 residues. TCRdb's table, derived via immunoSEQ multiplex PCR, lists solely in-frame clones and lacks some. This table lists roughly 53,000 clones. The sample in question was CD4+ T cells from blood, obtained before the transplant. The chain carries TRBV20-1 and TRBJ1-4; 7 bases align to TRBD1. The TCR originated in a human donor who received a combined kidney and bone marrow transplant. Here the CDR3 reads CSARGPTGIAEKLFF. The CDR3 DNA, read in part, is TGCAGTGCTAGAGGCCCGACAGGGATCGCCGAAAAA.